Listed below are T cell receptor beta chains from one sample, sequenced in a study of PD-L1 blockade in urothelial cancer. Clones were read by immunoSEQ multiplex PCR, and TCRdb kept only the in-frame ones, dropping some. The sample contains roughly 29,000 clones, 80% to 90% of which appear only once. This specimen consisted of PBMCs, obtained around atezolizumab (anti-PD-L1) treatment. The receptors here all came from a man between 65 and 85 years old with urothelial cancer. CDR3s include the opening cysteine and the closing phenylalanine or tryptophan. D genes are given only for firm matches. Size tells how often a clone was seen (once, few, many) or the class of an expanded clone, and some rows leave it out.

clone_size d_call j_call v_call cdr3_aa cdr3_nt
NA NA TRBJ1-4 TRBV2 CASSMRREKLFF TGTGCCAGCAGCATGCGGCGGGAAAAACTGTTTTTT
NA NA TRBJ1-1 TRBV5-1 CASSLGLGGQPTEAFF TGCGCCAGCAGCTTGGGGTTGGGCGGACAGCCCACTGAAGCTTTCTTT
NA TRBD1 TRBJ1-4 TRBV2 CASTPRTGVEKLFF TGTGCCAGCACCCCTAGGACAGGGGTAGAAAAACTGTTTTTT
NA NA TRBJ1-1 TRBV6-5 CASSRNTEAFF TGTGCCAGCAGCCGTAACACTGAAGCTTTCTTT
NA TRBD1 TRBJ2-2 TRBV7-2 CASSSRQGSGELFF TGTGCCAGCAGCTCTCGACAGGGGTCCGGGGAGCTGTTTTTT
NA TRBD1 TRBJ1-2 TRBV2 CASSRGQGLSRYTF TGTGCCAGCAGTCGCGGACAGGGCCTAAGCCGCTACACCTTC
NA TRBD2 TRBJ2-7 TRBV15 CATSTLGVTWGGAYEQYF TGTGCCACCAGCACCCTCGGAGTCACATGGGGGGGAGCCTACGAGCAGTACTTC
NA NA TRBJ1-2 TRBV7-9 CASSKMGGNIYGYTF TGTGCCAGCAGCAAAATGGGGGGAAATATTTATGGCTACACCTTC
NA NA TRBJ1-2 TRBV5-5 CASSRQALLNGYTF TGTGCCAGCAGTAGACAGGCCCTATTGAATGGCTACACCTTC
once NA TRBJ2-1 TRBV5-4 CASSPSTASREQFF TGTGCCAGCAGCCCCTCAACCGCTTCGCGTGAGCAGTTCTTC
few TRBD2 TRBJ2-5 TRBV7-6 CASSLRLARQETQYF TGTGCCAGCAGCTTGCGACTAGCCCGGCAAGAGACCCAGTACTTC
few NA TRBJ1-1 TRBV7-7 CASSLEQGTEAFF TGTGCCAGCAGCTTAGAGCAGGGGACTGAAGCTTTCTTT
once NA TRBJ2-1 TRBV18 CASSPPTGSSEQFF TGTGCCAGCTCTCCCCCAACAGGGTCGAGTGAGCAGTTCTTC
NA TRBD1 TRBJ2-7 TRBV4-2 CASSQDFTGGMYEQYF TGTGCCAGCAGCCAAGATTTCACAGGGGGCATGTACGAGCAGTACTTC
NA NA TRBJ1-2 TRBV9 CASSLAGARYGYTF TGTGCCAGCAGCCTTGCAGGGGCAAGGTATGGCTACACCTTC
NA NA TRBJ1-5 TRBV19 CASSIRYGDYSNQPQHF TGTGCCAGTAGTATAAGATACGGAGACTATAGCAATCAGCCCCAGCATTTT
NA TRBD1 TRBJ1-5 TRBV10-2 CASSGTGRTQPQHF TGCGCCAGCAGTGGGACAGGCCGCACCCAGCCCCAGCATTTT
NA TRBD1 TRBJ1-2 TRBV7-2 CASSQDRGWSNYGYTF TGTGCCAGCAGCCAGGACAGGGGATGGAGTAACTATGGCTACACCTTC
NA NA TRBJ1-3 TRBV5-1 CASSFGGEDGGNTIYF TGCGCCAGCAGCTTTGGCGGGGAAGACGGGGGAAACACCATATATTTT
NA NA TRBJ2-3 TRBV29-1 CSAGRGSSTDTQYF TGCAGCGCCGGAAGGGGGTCTAGCACAGATACGCAGTATTTT
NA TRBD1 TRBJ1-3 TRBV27 CASSPQGAGGNTIYF TGTGCCAGCAGTCCACAGGGGGCGGGTGGAAACACCATATATTTT
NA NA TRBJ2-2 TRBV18 CASSPRGTPNGELFF TGTGCCAGCTCACCCCGGGGGACGCCGAACGGGGAGCTGTTTTTT
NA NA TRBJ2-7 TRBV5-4 CASSPDSVSRYEQYF TGTGCCAGCAGCCCAGACAGTGTTTCGCGATACGAGCAGTACTTC
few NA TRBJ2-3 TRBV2 CASSFASTGPDTQYF TGTGCCAGCAGTTTCGCCTCGACTGGCCCAGATACGCAGTATTTT
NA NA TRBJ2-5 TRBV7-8 CASSLGGRGETQYF TGTGCCAGCAGCTTAGGAGGGAGGGGGGAGACCCAGTACTTC
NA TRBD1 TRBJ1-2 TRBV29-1 CSVMDRGWVDGYTF TGCAGCGTCATGGACAGGGGCTGGGTTGATGGCTACACCTTC
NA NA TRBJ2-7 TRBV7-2 CASSLAGVSYEQYF TGTGCCAGCAGCCTCGCCGGGGTTAGTTACGAGCAGTACTTC
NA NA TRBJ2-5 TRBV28 CASSPRTLSGETQYF TGTGCCAGCAGTCCGCGGACCCTATCGGGGGAGACCCAGTACTTC
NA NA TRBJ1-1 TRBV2 CASSESRGRVNTEAFF TGTGCCAGCAGTGAATCGCGGGGTCGGGTGAACACTGAAGCTTTCTTT
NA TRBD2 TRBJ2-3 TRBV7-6 CASSLLAGSRTDTQYF TGTGCCAGCAGCTTACTAGCGGGGAGCCGTACAGATACGCAGTATTTT
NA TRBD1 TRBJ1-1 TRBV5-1 CASSDQGGNTEAFF TGCGCCAGCAGCGACCAGGGGGGGAACACTGAAGCTTTCTTT
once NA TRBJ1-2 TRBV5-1 CASSLAVQQGAYGYTF TGCGCCAGCAGCTTGGCAGTACAACAGGGTGCCTATGGCTACACCTTC
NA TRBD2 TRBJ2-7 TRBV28 CASSEAGAHEQYF TGTGCCAGCAGTGAAGCGGGAGCCCACGAGCAGTACTTC
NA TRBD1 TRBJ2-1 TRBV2 CASRDGDSSSYNEQFF TGTGCCAGCAGAGACGGGGACAGCAGCTCCTACAATGAGCAGTTCTTC
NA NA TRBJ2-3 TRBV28 CASSSRSAPYF TGTGCCAGCAGTTCGCGCTCCGCGCCGTATTTT
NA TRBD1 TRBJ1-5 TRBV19 CASSGQGIGPQHF TGTGCCAGTAGTGGACAGGGGATAGGGCCCCAGCATTTT
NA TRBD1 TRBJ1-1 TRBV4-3 CASSPSRGPGTEAFF TGCGCCAGCAGCCCCAGCAGGGGGCCGGGAACTGAAGCTTTCTTT
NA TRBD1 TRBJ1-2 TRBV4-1 CASSQDQLAGTANYGYTF TGCGCCAGCAGCCAAGACCAACTGGCCGGGACAGCAAACTATGGCTACACCTTC
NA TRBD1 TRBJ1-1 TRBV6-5 CASSLQGVNTEAFF TGTGCCAGCAGTCTACAGGGGGTGAACACTGAAGCTTTCTTT
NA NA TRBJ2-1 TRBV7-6 CASSLFAMAEYNEQFF TGTGCCAGCAGCTTATTCGCGATGGCGGAGTACAATGAGCAGTTCTTC
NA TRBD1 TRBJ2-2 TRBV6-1 CAATRTGGSTGELFF TGTGCCGCCACTCGGACAGGGGGAAGCACCGGGGAGCTGTTTTTT
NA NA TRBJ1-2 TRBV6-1 CASSWRTDLGYTF TGTGCCAGCAGTTGGCGGACAGACCTGGGCTACACCTTC
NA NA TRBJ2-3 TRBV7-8 CASTLSSDWGTDTQYF TGTGCCAGCACCTTAAGTTCGGACTGGGGCACAGATACGCAGTATTTT
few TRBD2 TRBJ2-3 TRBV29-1 CSVGTSGPVRDTQYF TGCAGCGTCGGGACTAGCGGACCAGTTAGGGATACGCAGTATTTT
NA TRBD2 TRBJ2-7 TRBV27 CASSFRIAGTSYEQYF TGTGCCAGCAGTTTTAGGATAGCGGGGACCTCCTACGAGCAGTACTTC
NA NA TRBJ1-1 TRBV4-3 CASSPHTGNTEAFF TGCGCCAGCAGCCCCCATACAGGAAACACTGAAGCTTTCTTT
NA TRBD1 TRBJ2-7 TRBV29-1 CSAGQGMHEQYF TGCAGCGCCGGACAGGGGATGCACGAGCAGTACTTC
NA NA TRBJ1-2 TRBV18 CASSPPQQGSGYTF TGTGCCAGCTCACCACCCCAACAGGGAAGTGGCTACACCTTC
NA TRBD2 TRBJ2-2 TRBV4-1 CASSPSSGRHTGELFF TGCGCCAGCAGCCCCTCAAGCGGGAGGCACACCGGGGAGCTGTTTTTT
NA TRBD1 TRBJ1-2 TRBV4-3 CASSPRYGDRDYGYTF TGCGCCAGCAGCCCTAGATACGGGGACAGGGACTATGGCTACACCTTC